This T cell receptor (beta chain) appears in the sequencing data of a study of CD8 T cells in ankylosing spondylitis. This clonotype was found many times. The antigen is undetermined. The CDR3 extends over 12 amino acids. Germline V gene sequence: CDR1 SQVTM, CDR2 ANQGSEA. Trimming took 7 bases from V and 6 from J; bases not matched to a gene: 3. General observations from the study: Characteristic, it appeared, of ankylosing spondylitis blood was a TCR beta motif of eight highly homologous variants.

By quantitative 5'-RACE with molecular barcodes, the TCR beta libraries were made. TCRdb ran MiXCR on the 5' RACE reads and lists one entry per CDR3 protein. The table records about 840,000 distinct CDR3 sequences, roughly 10% of them present only once. The source is a male donor with ankylosing spondylitis. V and J are TRBV29-1 and TRBJ2-2; 9 nucleotides align to TRBD2. The sample consisted of blood, either unsorted or a sorted T cell fraction (not recorded which). CDR3 nucleotides: TGCAGCGCCGAGCGGGGGGCCGGGGAGCTGTTTTTT. It codes for CSAERGAGELFF.